These 13 T cell receptor beta chains came from one sample sequenced in a study of cytomegalovirus exposure and HLA in healthy donors. PCR amplification relied on 60 Vbeta primers (plus 13 Jbeta primers). Some clones are missing from TCRdb's copy, which holds only in-frame ones; the method was immunoSEQ multiplex PCR. The sample has more than 90,000 clones; roughly four fifths are singletons. The sequenced sample was PBMCs. All receptors derive from a man in his fifties or sixties in good health and CMV-seropositive.

The V call is TRBV7-2, the J call TRBJ1-1; 7 bases align to TRBD1. CDR3 length: 13 residues. The J segment lost 3 bases and the V segment lost 5 bases, leaving 3 bases of the junction unmatched. CDR1 is SGHTA and CDR2 is FQGNSA in the germline V gene. DNA for the CDR3: TGTGCCAGCAGCCGGGACAGATACACTGAAGCTTTCTTT. This codes for CASSRDRYTEAFF.

The chain combines TRBV7-9 with TRBJ2-7; 7 bases map to TRBD1. The junction had 4 bases not matched to a gene; V was cut back by 3 bases and J by 2 bases. Per germline, CDR1 SEHNR and CDR2 FQNEAQ (reference sequence). CDR3 length equals 14 residues. The CDR3 is CASSLGQPPYEQYF. The CDR3 DNA is TGTGCCAGCAGCTTGGGACAGCCACCCTACGAGCAGTACTTC.

In regard to this clone: At the DNA level, this CDR3 is encoded by other sequences in the same sample as well. The V call is TRBV29-1, the J call TRBJ2-1, with 12 bases identical to TRBD2. V shed 4 bases and J 3 bases; nucleotides not matched to a gene: 7. Germline V gene data show CDR1 as SQVTM and CDR2 as ANQGSEA. The CDR3 length is 16 residues. In DNA, the CDR3 is TGCAGCGTTGTGCTACTAGCGGGGGGAATCTACAATGAGCAGTTCTTC. This sequence encodes CSVVLLAGGIYNEQFF.

The chain links TRBV5-4 to TRBJ1-2, with TRBD1 matching over 7 bases. V lost 4 bases and J lost 5; bases outside the gene matches: 11. Germline V gene lookup returns CDR1 SGHNT and CDR2 YYREEE (reference sequence). CDR3 length: 15 residues. The CDR3 DNA follows: TGTGCCAGCAGCCCCGAATATGGACAGGTGTATGGCTACACCTTC. As protein: CASSPEYGQVYGYTF.

This chain joins TRBV5-4 and TRBJ1-2; 7 bases are shared with TRBD1. The CDR3 runs 16 residues. CDR1 is SGHNT, CDR2 YYREEE, per germline (reference sequence). The V segment lost 3 bases and the J segment 1 base; nucleotides outside the gene matches: 9. The CDR3 DNA reads as TGTGCCAGCAGCTCCCCAGGGACAGTTAATAACTATGGCTACACCTTC. It translates to CASSSPGTVNNYGYTF.

V and J are TRBV4-3 and TRBJ1-4; no reliable D call. The CDR3 sequence is 14 residues long. The germline CDR1 and CDR2 sequences are LGHNA and YSLEER. V shed 4 bases and J shed 8 bases, with 14 bases lying between them. Written as DNA, the CDR3 is TGCGCCAGCAGCCCCCAGGCACAAAGCGAAAAACTGTTTTTT. Its protein product is CASSPQAQSEKLFF.

The chain has TRBV29-1 and TRBJ2-6, with D hard to call. V was clipped by 0 bases and J by 1 base, with 10 bases between them. The CDR3 loop spans 16 amino acids. Germline loops: CDR1 SQVTM, CDR2 ANQGSEA. The CDR3 loop reads CSVEDRNSSGANVLTF. The CDR3 coding sequence is TGCAGCGTTGAAGATCGAAATAGTTCTGGGGCCAACGTCCTGACTTTC.

The rearrangement joins TRBV5-8 to TRBJ2-1, with a weak D call TRBD1 (6 bases). V was shortened by 5 bases and J by 6 bases, with 21 bases between the two germline ends. Germline CDR1 and CDR2: SGHTS and YDEGEE. This CDR3 has 16 residues. This CDR3 is CASSFGGTFAGNEQFF. The CDR3 nucleotides read TGTGCCAGCAGTTTTGGTGGGACATTCGCGGGCAATGAGCAGTTCTTC.

The chain has TRBV9 and TRBJ1-2, with 8 bases matching TRBD1. The CDR3 has 15 amino acids. After removal of 3 bases from V and 7 bases from J, the junction contained 11 bases not matched to a gene. Germline-derived CDR1 and CDR2 are SGDLS and YYNGEE. Here the CDR3 DNA reads TGTGCCAGCAGCGCCCAGGGGGCATTCGGAAGTGGCTACACCTTC. Amino acid sequence: CASSAQGAFGSGYTF.

The chain is built from TRBV5-1 and TRBJ1-2; TRBD1 matches 9 bases. Trimming took 2 bases from V and 3 from J; bases not matched to a gene: 8. The CDR3 has 16 residues. Looked up from germline, CDR1 is SGHRS and CDR2 is YFSETQ. CDR3 protein: CASSFTGGREDYGYTF. The CDR3 DNA sequence: TGCGCCAGCAGCTTTACAGGGGGCCGAGAAGACTATGGCTACACCTTC.

The rearrangement joins TRBV10-3 to TRBJ2-7; 9 positions match TRBD1. The ends lost 11 bases at V and 6 bases at J; junction bases unmatched: 17. The CDR3 is made up of 15 amino acids. Germline V gene data show CDR1 as ENHRY and CDR2 as SYGVKD. This chain's CDR3 is CAVSRKLQGAGEQYF. The CDR3 DNA follows: TGTGCCGTATCCCGGAAGCTACAGGGGGCGGGCGAGCAGTACTTC.

The CDR3 region has the DNA TGTGCCAGCAGCTTAGAACTGCCCTTCGGTGGCGGCGATCCCTACGAGCAGTACTTC. Protein: CASSLELPFGGGDPYEQYF. The chain uses TRBV11-3 and TRBJ2-7, with D uncertain. V lost 0 bases, J lost 2 bases, and 23 bases lay in between. CDR1 is SGHNT and CDR2 is YENEEA in the germline V gene. This CDR3 has 19 amino acids.

The chain uses TRBV10-2 and TRBJ2-7; TRBD1 might be the D (5 bases). The CDR3 length is 15 residues. CDR1 and CDR2 (germline): WSHSY, SAAADI. V was cut by 8 bases and J by 2 bases, with 19 bases left in between. CDR3 amino acids: CASVDTPIAPYEQYF. The CDR3 DNA reads as TGCGCCAGCGTGGACACGCCCATCGCCCCCTACGAGCAGTACTTC.